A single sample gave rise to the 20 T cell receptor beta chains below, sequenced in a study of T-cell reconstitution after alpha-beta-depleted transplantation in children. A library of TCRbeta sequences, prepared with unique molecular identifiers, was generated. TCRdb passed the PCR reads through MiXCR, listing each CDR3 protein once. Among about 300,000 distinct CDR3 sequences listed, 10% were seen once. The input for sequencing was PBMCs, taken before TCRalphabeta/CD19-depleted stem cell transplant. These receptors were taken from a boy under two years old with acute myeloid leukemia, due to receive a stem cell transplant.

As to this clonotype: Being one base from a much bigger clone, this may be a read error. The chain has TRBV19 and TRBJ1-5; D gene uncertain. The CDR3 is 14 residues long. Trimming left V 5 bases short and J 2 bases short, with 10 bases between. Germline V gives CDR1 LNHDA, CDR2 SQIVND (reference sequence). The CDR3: CASSPIDGNQPQHF. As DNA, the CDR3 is TGTGCCAGTAGTCCGATAGATGGCAATCAGCCCCAGCATTTT. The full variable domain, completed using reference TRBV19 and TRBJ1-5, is DGGITQSPKYLFRKEGQNVTLSCEQNLNHDAMYWYRQDPGQGLRLIYYSQIVNDFQKGDIAEGYSVSREKKESFPLTVTSAQKNPTAFYLCASSPIDGNQPQHFGDGTRLSIL.

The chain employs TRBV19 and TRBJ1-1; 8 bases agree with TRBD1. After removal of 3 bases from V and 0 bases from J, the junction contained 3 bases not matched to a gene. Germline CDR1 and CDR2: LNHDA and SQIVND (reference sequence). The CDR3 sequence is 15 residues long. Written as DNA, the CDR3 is TGTGCCAGTAGTATCCAGGGGGCGGTGAACACTGAAGCTTTCTTT. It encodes CASSIQGAVNTEAFF. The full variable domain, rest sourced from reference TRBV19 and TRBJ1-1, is DGGITQSPKYLFRKEGQNVTLSCEQNLNHDAMYWYRQDPGQGLRLIYYSQIVNDFQKGDIAEGYSVSREKKESFPLTVTSAQKNPTAFYLCASSIQGAVNTEAFFGQGTRLTVV.

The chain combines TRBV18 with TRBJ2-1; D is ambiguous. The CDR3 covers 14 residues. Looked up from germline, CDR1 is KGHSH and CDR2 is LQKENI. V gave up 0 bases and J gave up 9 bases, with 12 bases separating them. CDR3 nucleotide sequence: TGTGCCAGCTCACCACCCTTAAGGGCCGGTGAGCAGTTCTTC. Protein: CASSPPLRAGEQFF.

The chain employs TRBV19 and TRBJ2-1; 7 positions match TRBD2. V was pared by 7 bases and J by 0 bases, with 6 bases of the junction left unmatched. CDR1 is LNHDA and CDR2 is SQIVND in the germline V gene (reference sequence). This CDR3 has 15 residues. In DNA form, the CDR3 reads TGTGCCAGTACCCCCTTAGCGGGCTCCTACAATGAGCAGTTCTTC. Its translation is CASTPLAGSYNEQFF.

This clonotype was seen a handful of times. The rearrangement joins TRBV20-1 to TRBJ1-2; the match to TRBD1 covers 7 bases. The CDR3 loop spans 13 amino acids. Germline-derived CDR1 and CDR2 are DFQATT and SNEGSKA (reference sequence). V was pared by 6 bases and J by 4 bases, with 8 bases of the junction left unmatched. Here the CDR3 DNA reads TGCAGTGCGGTCGGGACAGCCCTCTATGGCTACACCTTC. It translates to CSAVGTALYGYTF.

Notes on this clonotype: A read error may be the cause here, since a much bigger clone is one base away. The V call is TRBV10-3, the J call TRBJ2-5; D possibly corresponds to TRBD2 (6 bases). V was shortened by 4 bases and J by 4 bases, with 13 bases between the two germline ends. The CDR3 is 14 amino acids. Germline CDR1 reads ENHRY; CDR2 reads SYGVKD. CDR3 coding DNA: TGTGCCATCAGTGCGGGACTGGGACGAGAGACCCAGTACTTC. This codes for CAISAGLGRETQYF.

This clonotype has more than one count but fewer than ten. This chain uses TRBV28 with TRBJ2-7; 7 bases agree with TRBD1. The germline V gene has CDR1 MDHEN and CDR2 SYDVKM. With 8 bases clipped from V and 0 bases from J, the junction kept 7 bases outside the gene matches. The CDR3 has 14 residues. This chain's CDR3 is CASQFGQVSYEQYF. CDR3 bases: TGTGCCAGCCAATTCGGACAGGTCTCCTACGAGCAGTACTTC. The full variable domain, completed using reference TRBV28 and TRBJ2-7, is DVKVTQSSRYLVKRTGEKVFLECVQDMDHENMFWYRQDPGLGLRLIYFSYDVKMKEKGDIPEGYSVSREKKERFSLILESASTNQTSMYLCASQFGQVSYEQYFGPGTRLTVT.

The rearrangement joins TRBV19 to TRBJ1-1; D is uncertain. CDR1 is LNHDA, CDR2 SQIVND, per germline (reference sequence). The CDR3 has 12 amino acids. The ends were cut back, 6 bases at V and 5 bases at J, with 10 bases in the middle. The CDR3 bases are TGTGCCAGTAGATCCGGAGGAACTGAAGCTTTCTTT. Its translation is CASRSGGTEAFF.

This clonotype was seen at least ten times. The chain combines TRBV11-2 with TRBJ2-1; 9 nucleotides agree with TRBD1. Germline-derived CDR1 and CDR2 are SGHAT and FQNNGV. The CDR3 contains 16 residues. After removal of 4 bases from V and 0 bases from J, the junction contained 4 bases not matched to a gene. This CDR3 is CASSSNRGHSYNEQFF. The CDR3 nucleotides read TGTGCCAGCAGCTCCAACAGGGGGCACTCCTACAATGAGCAGTTCTTC.

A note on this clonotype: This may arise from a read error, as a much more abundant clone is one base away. Here the CDR3 DNA reads TGTGCCAGCAGCCAAGCCCCGACAGGGGGAAGAAATACGCAGTATTTT. It translates to CASSQAPTGGRNTQYF. The genes are TRBV4-2 and TRBJ2-3, with 9 bases that match TRBD1. This CDR3 is built from 16 residues. CDR1 LGHNA and CDR2 YNFKEQ come from the germline V gene. The trim removed 1 base at V and 7 bases at J, leaving 9 bases unmatched.

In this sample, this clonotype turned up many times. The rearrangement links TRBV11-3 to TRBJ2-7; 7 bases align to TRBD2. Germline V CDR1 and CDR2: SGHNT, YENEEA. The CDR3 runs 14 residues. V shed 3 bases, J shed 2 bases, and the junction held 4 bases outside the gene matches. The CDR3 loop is CASSFRDYTYEQYF. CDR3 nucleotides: TGTGCCAGCAGCTTCCGGGACTACACCTACGAGCAGTACTTC.

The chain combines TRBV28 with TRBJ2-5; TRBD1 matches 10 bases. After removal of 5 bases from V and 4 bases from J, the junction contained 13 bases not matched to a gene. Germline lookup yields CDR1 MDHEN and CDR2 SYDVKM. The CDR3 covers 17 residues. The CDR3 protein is CASSLSPTGQGRETQYF. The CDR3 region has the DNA TGTGCCAGCAGTCTTTCCCCTACGGGACAGGGGCGAGAGACCCAGTACTTC.

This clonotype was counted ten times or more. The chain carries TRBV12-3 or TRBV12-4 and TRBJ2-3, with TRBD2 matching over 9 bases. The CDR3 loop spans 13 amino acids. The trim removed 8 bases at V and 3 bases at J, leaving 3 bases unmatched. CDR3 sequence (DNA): TGTGCCAGCGTAGCGGGAGCTACAGATACGCAGTATTTT. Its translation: CASVAGATDTQYF.

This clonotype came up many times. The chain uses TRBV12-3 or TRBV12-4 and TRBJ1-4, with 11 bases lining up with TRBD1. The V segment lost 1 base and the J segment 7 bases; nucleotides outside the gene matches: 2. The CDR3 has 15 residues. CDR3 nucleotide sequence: TGTGCCAGCAGTTTAGGGGGGACAGGGGGTGAAAAACTGTTTTTT. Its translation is CASSLGGTGGEKLFF.

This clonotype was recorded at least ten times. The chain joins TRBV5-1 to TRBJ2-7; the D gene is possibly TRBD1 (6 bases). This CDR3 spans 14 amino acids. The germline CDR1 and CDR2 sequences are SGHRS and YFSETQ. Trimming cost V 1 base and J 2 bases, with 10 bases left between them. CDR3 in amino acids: CASSLLGHPYEQYF. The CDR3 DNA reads TGCGCCAGCAGCTTGTTGGGACACCCCTACGAGCAGTACTTC.

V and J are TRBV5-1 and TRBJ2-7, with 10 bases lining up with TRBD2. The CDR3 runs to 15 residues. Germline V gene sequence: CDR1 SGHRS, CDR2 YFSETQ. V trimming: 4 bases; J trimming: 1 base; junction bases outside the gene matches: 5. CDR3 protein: CASSGGTSASYEQYF. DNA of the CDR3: TGCGCCAGCAGCGGGGGGACTAGCGCATCCTACGAGCAGTACTTC.

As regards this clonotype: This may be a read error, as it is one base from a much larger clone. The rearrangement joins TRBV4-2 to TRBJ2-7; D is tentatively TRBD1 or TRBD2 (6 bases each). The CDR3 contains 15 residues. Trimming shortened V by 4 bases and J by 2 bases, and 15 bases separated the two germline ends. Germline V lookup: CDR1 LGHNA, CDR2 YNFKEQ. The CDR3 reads CASSREGDSTYEQYF. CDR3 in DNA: TGTGCCAGCAGCCGAGAGGGGGACTCGACCTACGAGCAGTACTTC.

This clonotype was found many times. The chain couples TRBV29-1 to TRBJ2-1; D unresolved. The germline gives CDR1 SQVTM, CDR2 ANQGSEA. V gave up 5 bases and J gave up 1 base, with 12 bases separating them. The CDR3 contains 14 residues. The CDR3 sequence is CSVRPVESYNEQFF. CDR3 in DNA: TGCAGCGTTCGTCCGGTGGAGTCCTACAATGAGCAGTTCTTC.

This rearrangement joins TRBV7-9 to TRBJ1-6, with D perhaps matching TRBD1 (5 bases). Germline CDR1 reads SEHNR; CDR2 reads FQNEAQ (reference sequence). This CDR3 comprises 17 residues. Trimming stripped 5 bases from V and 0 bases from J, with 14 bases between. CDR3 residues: CASSQTAGGSYNSPLHF. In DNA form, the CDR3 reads TGTGCCAGCAGCCAAACAGCGGGGGGCTCCTATAATTCACCCCTCCACTTT.

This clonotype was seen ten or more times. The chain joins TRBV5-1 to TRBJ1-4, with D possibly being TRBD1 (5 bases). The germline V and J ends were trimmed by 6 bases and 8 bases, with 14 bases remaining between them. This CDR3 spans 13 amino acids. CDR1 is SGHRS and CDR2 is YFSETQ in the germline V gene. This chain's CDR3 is CASTDSPSEKLFF. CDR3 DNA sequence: TGCGCCAGCACCGACAGTCCCTCAGAAAAACTGTTTTTT.